The 2 T cell receptor beta chains reported below all come from one sample, sequenced in a study of cytomegalovirus exposure and HLA in healthy donors. Researchers ran the PCR with 60 Vbeta and 13 Jbeta primers. The method was immunoSEQ multiplex PCR; TCRdb's version includes in-frame clones alone and lacks a portion of them. Of roughly 97,000 clones listed, 78% are singletons. The sequenced material came from PBMCs. These receptors were collected from a woman between 40 and 55 years old in good health and CMV-seronegative.

V and J are TRBV28 and TRBJ2-1, with a tentative D call TRBD2 (7 bases). The length of the CDR3 is 19 residues. The V and J ends lost 7 bases and 0 bases respectively, with 25 bases between them. CDR1 MDHEN and CDR2 SYDVKM come from the germline V gene. The CDR3 loop reads CASTQPGGLYLSSYNEQFF. CDR3 DNA sequence: TGTGCCAGCACCCAACCGGGGGGCCTGTATTTGAGCTCCTACAATGAGCAGTTCTTC.

The chain couples TRBV19 to TRBJ1-1; weak D call: TRBD1 (6 bases). The V end was cut by 4 bases, the J end by 8 bases, with 11 bases between. The CDR3 runs 12 residues. Germline V gene data show CDR1 as LNHDA and CDR2 as SQIVND (reference sequence). CDR3 residues: CASSTGQLEAFF. As DNA, the CDR3 is TGTGCCAGTAGTACTGGACAGCTGGAAGCTTTCTTT.